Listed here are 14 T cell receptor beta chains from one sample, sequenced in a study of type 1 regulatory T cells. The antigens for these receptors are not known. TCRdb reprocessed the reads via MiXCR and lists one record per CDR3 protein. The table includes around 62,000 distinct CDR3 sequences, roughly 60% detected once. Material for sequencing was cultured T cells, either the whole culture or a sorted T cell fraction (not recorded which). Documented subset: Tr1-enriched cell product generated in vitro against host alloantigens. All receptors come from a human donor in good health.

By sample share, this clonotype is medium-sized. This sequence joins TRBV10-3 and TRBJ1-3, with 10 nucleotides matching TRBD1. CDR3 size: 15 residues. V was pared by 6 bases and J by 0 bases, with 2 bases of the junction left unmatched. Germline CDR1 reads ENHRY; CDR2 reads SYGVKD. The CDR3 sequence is CAIRRTGGSGNTIYF. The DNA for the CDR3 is TGTGCCATCAGGAGGACAGGGGGCTCTGGAAACACCATATATTTT.

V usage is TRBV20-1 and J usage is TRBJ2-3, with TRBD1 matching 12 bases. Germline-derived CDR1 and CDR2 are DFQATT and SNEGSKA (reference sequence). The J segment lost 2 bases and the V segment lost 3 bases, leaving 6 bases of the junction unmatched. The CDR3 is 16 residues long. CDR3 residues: CSASAGTGGDTDTQYF. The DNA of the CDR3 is TGCAGTGCTAGTGCCGGGACAGGGGGCGACACAGATACGCAGTATTTT.

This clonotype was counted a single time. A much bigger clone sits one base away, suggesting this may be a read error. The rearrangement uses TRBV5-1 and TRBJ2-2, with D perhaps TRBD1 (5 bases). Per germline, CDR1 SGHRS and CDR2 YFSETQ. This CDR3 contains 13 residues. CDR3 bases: TGCGTCAGCAGCTTGGCAGGGACCGGGGAGCTGTTTTTT. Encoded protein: CVSSLAGTGELFF.

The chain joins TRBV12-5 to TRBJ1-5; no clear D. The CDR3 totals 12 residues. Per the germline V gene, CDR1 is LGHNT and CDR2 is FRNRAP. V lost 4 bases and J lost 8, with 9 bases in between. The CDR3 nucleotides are TGTGCTAGTGGTTCGGTAATGGAGCCCCAGCATTTT. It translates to CASGSVMEPQHF.

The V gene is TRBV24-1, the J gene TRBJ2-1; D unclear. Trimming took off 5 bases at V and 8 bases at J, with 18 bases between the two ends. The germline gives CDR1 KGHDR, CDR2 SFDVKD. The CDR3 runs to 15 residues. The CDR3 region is CATSVPGRSMDEQFF. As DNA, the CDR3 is TGTGCCACCAGTGTCCCAGGAAGGAGTATGGATGAGCAGTTCTTC.

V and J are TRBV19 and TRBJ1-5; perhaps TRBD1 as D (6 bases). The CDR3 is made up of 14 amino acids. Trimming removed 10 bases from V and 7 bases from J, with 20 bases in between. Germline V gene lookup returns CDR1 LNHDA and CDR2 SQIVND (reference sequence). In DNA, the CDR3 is TGTGCCACCAAATCGGATACAGGGCCCCAGCCCCAGCATTTT. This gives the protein CATKSDTGPQPQHF.

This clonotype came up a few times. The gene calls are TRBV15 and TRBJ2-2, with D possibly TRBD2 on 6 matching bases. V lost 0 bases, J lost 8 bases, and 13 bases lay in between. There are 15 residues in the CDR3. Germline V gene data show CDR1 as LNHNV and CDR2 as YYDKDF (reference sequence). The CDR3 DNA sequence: TGTGCCACCAGCAGAGATGGCGGAGGGCAGGGGGAGCTGTTTTTT. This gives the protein CATSRDGGGQGELFF.

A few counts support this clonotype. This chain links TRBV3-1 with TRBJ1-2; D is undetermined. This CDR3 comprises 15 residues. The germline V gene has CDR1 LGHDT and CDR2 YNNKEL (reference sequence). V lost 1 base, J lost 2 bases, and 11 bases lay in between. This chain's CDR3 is CASSQVPFKNYGYTF. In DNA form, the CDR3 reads TGTGCCAGCAGCCAAGTTCCCTTCAAGAACTATGGCTACACCTTC.

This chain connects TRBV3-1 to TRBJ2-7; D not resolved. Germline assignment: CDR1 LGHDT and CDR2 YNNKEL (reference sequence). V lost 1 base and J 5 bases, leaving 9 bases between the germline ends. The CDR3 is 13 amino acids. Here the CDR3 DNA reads TGTGCCAGCAGCCAAGTGACGCCTGACGAGCAGTACTTC. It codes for CASSQVTPDEQYF.

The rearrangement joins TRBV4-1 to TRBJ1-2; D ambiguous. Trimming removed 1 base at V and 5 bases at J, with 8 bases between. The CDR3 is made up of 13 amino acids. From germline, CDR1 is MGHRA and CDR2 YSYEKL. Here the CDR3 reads CASSQGAGYGYTF. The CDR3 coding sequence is TGCGCCAGCAGCCAAGGGGCGGGTTATGGCTACACCTTC.

The CDR3 coding sequence is TGTGCCAGCAGCTACGGACCCCGGGGTTTGGAAAAACTGTTTTTT. Encoded protein: CASSYGPRGLEKLFF. The chain has TRBV5-4 and TRBJ1-4, with unresolved D. The CDR3 spans 15 residues. The germline CDR1 and CDR2 sequences are SGHNT and YYREEE (reference sequence). Trimming removed 3 bases from V and 8 bases from J, with 17 bases in between.

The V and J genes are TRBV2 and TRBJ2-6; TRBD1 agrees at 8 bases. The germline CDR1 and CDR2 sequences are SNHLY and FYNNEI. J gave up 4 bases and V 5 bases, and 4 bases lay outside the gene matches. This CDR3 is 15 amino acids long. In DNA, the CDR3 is TGTGCCAGCAGTCAGACAGGGGCCGGGGCCAACGTCCTGACTTTC. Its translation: CASSQTGAGANVLTF.

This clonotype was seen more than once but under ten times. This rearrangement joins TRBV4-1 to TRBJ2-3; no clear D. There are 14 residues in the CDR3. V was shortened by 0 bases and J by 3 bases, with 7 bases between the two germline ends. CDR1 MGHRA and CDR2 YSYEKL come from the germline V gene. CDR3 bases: TGCGCCAGCAGCCAAGATTGGGGAACAGATACGCAGTATTTT. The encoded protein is CASSQDWGTDTQYF.

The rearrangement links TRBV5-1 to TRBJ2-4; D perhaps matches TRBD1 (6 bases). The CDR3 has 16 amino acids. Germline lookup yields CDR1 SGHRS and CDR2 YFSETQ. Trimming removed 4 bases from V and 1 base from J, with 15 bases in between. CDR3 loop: CASSPSWQGAKNIQYF. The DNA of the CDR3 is TGCGCCAGCAGCCCGTCGTGGCAGGGGGCCAAAAACATTCAGTACTTC.